The following is a T cell receptor beta chain sequence with its context. Its specificity is not known. Germline values: CDR1 SEHNR, CDR2 FQNEAQ (reference sequence). Trimming cost V 7 bases and J 2 bases, with 6 bases left between them. The CDR3 consists of 11 residues. These data belong to a study of T cell responses to AZD1222 COVID-19 vaccine. Broader study findings: CD4 TCRs linked to vaccination spanned spike, dominating at 160-218 and 743-854.

The protocol was immunoSEQ multiplex PCR, while the TCRdb copy is restricted to in-frame clones and leaves out a portion. The sample includes some 100,000 clones, more than 85% of them seen just once. The receptor comes from an adult in good health. Sequencing was performed on peripheral blood, taken on day 0 of AZD1222 vaccination. The chain couples TRBV7-9 to TRBJ2-7; no clear D. DNA of the CDR3: TGTGCCAGCATCGATACCTACGAGCAGTACTTC. It translates to CASIDTYEQYF.